This T cell receptor beta chain emerged from a study of T-cell memory formation after mild COVID-19 (dated by TCRdb to the early 2020s). About the investigation overall: TCR sequence clusters from the two donors were largely donor specific. Longitudinal TCRalpha and TCRbeta repertoire sequencing tracked T-cell clones expanding and contracting after mild COVID-19 in a couple of donors. Two young, previously healthy adult volunteers made up the cohort, one male and one female. Study-wide findings and limitations: The study included only a couple of mild cases, and larger cohorts that include severe cases with pre-infection samples were judged to be necessary. Some responding clones were detected in pre-infection memory, suggesting pre-existing cross-reactive memory T cells joined the SARS-CoV-2 response. SARS-CoV-2 specificity of the second-wave clones peaking on day 37 was not confirmed. Balanced CD4/CD8 phenotypes were observed for clones contracting from day 15 to 85, whereas a bias towards CD4+ was observed for a second wave of clones expanding from day 15 to 37. Contracting CD4+ clones were located mainly in the CM and EM memory subsets, whereas CD8+ clones were found to be enriched in EMRA.

The sample holds many counts of this clonotype. Its antigen target is currently unknown. There are no base qualities to consult, and no much larger clone falls within one base. PBMCs were isolated by Ficoll-Paque density gradient centrifugation. Data came from an Illumina NovaSeq 6000. TCRalpha and TCRbeta cDNA libraries were constructed by 5'RACE with constant-segment primers, with sample barcodes and unique molecular identifiers being introduced. RNA was extracted from every sample with Trizol reagent. The libraries were amplified in two PCR steps, and the second step added a second sample barcode and Illumina TruSeq adapters. Sequencing of libraries was performed on an Illumina NovaSeq with 2 x 150 bp paired-end reads. The authors' analysis ran thus. Demultiplexing of reads and collapsing into UMI-guided consensus sequences were performed with migec v1.2.7. Using mixcr v2.1.11, the UMI consensuses were aligned to TRA and TRB V and J templates and assembled into clonotypes. A clonotype was counted as expanded or contracted only when both edgeR and NoisET called the clonotype significant, with the noise models trained on biological replicates. For edgeR calls, the thresholds were a false discovery rate-adjusted p below 0.01 and a log2 fold-change of 1. As an exploratory analysis of dynamics, max-normalized trajectories of the 1000 most abundant clonotypes were examined with PCA combined with hierarchical clustering. Separately sequenced CD4+ and CD8+ repertoires were used to assign the CD4 or CD8 phenotype of responding clones. TCRdb reran the public reads through fastp at Q25 and MiXCR, keeping productive beta chains. Entries are consolidated by CDR3 protein sequence, retaining the most common genes and DNA. TCRdb's processing, not the authors' own work, is the source of the V and J calls. This sample comprises approximately 100,000 distinct CDR3 sequences, 11% of them detected only once. Roughly 40% of the sample comes from the top ten.

From its cysteine to its phenylalanine, the CDR3 spans 15 amino acids. This entry keeps only the CDR3 DNA: 45 bases, framed from base 1. V is pruned by 3 bases and J by 1 base, leaving 3 bases of the junction without a gene match. The germline V gene provides CDR1 MRHNA and CDR2 SNTAGT. The sequenced material came from PBMCs or a T cell subset sorted from them (not recorded which). This receptor was obtained from a man between 18 and 35 years old who had mild COVID-19 (a few samples of this study predate the infection). The sample titles of this study are shuffled in the database, so cell type and time point are left out; the donor was told from shared clones. This receptor chain uses TRBV6-4 and TRBJ2-3; the central 8 bases match TRBD2. The CDR3 in this case is CASSEGSGGTDTQYF. The DNA sequence reads TGTGCCAGCAGTGAGGGTAGCGGGGGCACAGATACGCAGTATTTT.